These 26 T cell receptor beta chains were sequenced from one sample in a study of T cell repertoires in cytomegalovirus infection (dated by TCRdb to about 2019). The antigens of these receptors remain unknown. The sequencer listed for this sample is Illumina HiSeq 1500. The raw public data were reprocessed by TCRdb itself: fastp quality trimming at Q25, MiXCR clonotype calling, in-frame beta chains only. Duplicate CDR3 protein sequences are folded into a single record with the most common DNA and genes. Counted in this sample were roughly 500,000 distinct CDR3 sequences; around 30% of them appeared once. The ten largest make up 17% of the sample. This sample's treatment or condition label indicates: in vitro stimulation with specific CMV peptide epitopes to enrich CMV-specific T cells. The input for sequencing was cultured PBMCs, taken from culture after CMV antigen stimulation. The receptors shown here come from a human donor in good health (CMV status not recorded). Some clones in this sample may be carry-over from other donors' samples.

This clonotype was seen only a few times. This chain uses TRBV4-2 with TRBJ2-3; D gene uncertain. The CDR3 has 12 residues. Germline V gives CDR1 LGHNA, CDR2 YNFKEQ. The V end lost 0 bases, the J end lost 7 bases, and 5 bases lay between the germline ends. CDR3 nucleotide sequence: TGTGCCAGCAGCCAAGAACAACATACGCAGTATTTT. Encoded protein: CASSQEQHTQYF.

This clonotype was seen repeatedly, ten times or more. The J gene is TRBJ2-7, the V gene TRBV6-6, with 9 bases identical to TRBD1. The trim removed 7 bases at V and 3 bases at J, leaving 7 bases unmatched. Germline CDR1 reads MNHNY; CDR2 reads SVGAGI (reference sequence). The length of the CDR3 is 14 residues. The CDR3 loop is CASNSDRGFYEQYF. Written as DNA, the CDR3 is TGTGCCAGCAATTCAGACAGGGGGTTCTACGAGCAGTACTTC.

For this clonotype: With a much larger clone just one base away, this may be a read error. This chain connects TRBV7-2 to TRBJ1-2; D is undetermined. This CDR3 has 16 amino acids. Germline V CDR1 and CDR2: SGHTA, FQGNSA. Trimming shortened V by 1 base and J by 4 bases, and 16 bases separated the two germline ends. CDR3 sequence reads: CASSLGSGRGVYGYTF. DNA of the CDR3: TGTGCCAGCAGCTTAGGTTCCGGGCGCGGGGTCTATGGCTACACCTTC.

This clonotype appeared a single time. The chain couples TRBV20-1 to TRBJ2-3; no definite D call. V shed 3 bases and J shed 3 bases, with 16 bases lying between them. Germline V gene sequence: CDR1 DFQATT, CDR2 SNEGSKA (reference sequence). The CDR3 contains 15 residues. CDR3 bases: TGCAGTGCTAGGGGAACTCTAGTATCTACAGATACGCAGTATTTT. It codes for CSARGTLVSTDTQYF.

Note on this clonotype: The junction departs from germline at one end; a sequencing error may be responsible. The rearrangement uses TRBV7-6 and TRBJ2-1, with 7 bases lining up with TRBD2. Germline V gene sequence: CDR1 SGHVS, CDR2 FNYEAQ. This CDR3 has 14 residues. The CDR3 coding sequence is TGTGCCAGCAGATTAGCGGAGACTAGCATTGAGCAGTTCTTC. Translating it yields CASRLAETSIEQFF.

This clonotype turned up a few times. Here the CDR3 reads CASSYSKGQGISGANVLTF. The CDR3 coding sequence is TGTGCCAGCAGTTACTCGAAGGGACAGGGGATCTCTGGGGCCAACGTCCTGACTTTC. The chain has TRBV6-2 or TRBV6-3 and TRBJ2-6; 10 bases fit TRBD1. The CDR3 contains 19 residues. Per the germline V gene, CDR1 is MNHEY and CDR2 is SVGEGT. The V gene end was trimmed by 0 bases and the J gene end by 0 bases; junction bases not matched to a gene: 5.

V usage is TRBV6-2 or TRBV6-3 and J usage is TRBJ1-5, with a tentative D call TRBD1 (5 bases). The V gene's germline CDR1 is MNHEY and CDR2 SVGEGT. The CDR3 contains 13 residues. V lost 6 bases to trimming and J lost 4 bases, with 10 bases between them. DNA for the CDR3: TGTGCCAGCAGGCGACAGAATAATCAGCCCCAGCATTTT. Encoded protein: CASRRQNNQPQHF.

This clonotype was detected a few times. V gene TRBV7-9 combines with J gene TRBJ2-1, with TRBD2 identical over 11 bases. CDR3 length: 14 amino acids. Germline assignment: CDR1 SEHNR and CDR2 FQNEAQ (reference sequence). The ends lost 8 bases at V and 8 bases at J; junction bases unmatched: 8. The CDR3, as DNA: TGTGCCAGCCGGGAGACTAGCGGGACGGATGAGCAGTTCTTC. Protein sequence: CASRETSGTDEQFF.

The J gene is TRBJ1-5, the V gene TRBV6-2 or TRBV6-3; 10 bases are a match to TRBD1. CDR1 and CDR2 from the germline V gene are MNHEY and SVGEGT. Trimming removed 4 bases from V and 7 bases from J; junction bases left unmatched: 10. The CDR3 has 16 residues. Here the CDR3 DNA reads TGTGCCAGCAGTTTACCGGGACAGGGGACGTGGCAGCCCCAGCATTTT. Protein product: CASSLPGQGTWQPQHF.

The chain carries TRBV10-3 and TRBJ1-1; D is possibly TRBD1 (5 bases). Germline V gives CDR1 ENHRY, CDR2 SYGVKD. Between the trimmed V and J ends, which lost 6 bases and 0 bases, there was a span of 11 bases. The CDR3 length is 14 residues. The CDR3 DNA is TGTGCCATCAGGCCCGGGACGGTGAACACTGAAGCTTTCTTT. As protein: CAIRPGTVNTEAFF.

This clonotype came up a few times. The chain carries TRBV7-8 and TRBJ2-7, with 10 bases fitting TRBD2. The CDR3 has 15 residues. Germline V gene sequence: CDR1 SGHVS, CDR2 FQNEAQ. Trimming took 6 bases from V and 2 from J; bases not matched to a gene: 7. The CDR3, as DNA: TGTGCCAGCAGACCAGGACTAGCGGAGACCTACGAGCAGTACTTC. It translates to CASRPGLAETYEQYF. The entire variable domain, with the rest obtained from reference TRBV7-8 and TRBJ2-7, is as follows: GAGVSQSPRYKVAKRGQDVALRCDPISGHVSLFWYQQALGQGPEFLTYFQNEAQLDKSGLPSDRFFAERPEGSVSTLKIQRTQQEDSAVYLCASRPGLAETYEQYFGPGTRLTVT.

This chain links TRBV7-3 with TRBJ1-2; 8 positions match TRBD1. V was pared by 0 bases and J by 10 bases, with 7 bases of the junction left unmatched. The CDR3 is 14 residues long. Germline V gene sequence: CDR1 SGHTA, CDR2 FQGTGA. CDR3 in amino acids: CASSLTQDRADYTF. The DNA for the CDR3 is TGTGCCAGCAGCTTAACTCAGGACAGGGCCGACTACACCTTC.

The gene calls are TRBV12-3 or TRBV12-4 and TRBJ2-1; D is unresolved. CDR3 length equals 15 residues. The V gene lost 3 bases and the J gene lost 5 bases, with 14 bases spanning the gap. The CDR3 sequence: CASSFLGFYDNEQFF. CDR3 DNA sequence: TGTGCCAGCAGTTTTTTGGGGTTCTACGACAATGAGCAGTTCTTC.

J is TRBJ2-6 and V is TRBV6-2 or TRBV6-3; tentatively, D is TRBD1 or TRBD2 (6 bases each). V shed 4 bases and J shed 0 bases, with 16 bases lying between them. CDR3 size: 18 residues. Germline values: CDR1 MNHEY, CDR2 SVGEGT. The CDR3 DNA sequence: TGTGCCAGCAGTTCAATAGCGGACAGACTCTCTGGGGCCAACGTCCTGACTTTC. Amino acid sequence: CASSSIADRLSGANVLTF.

This clonotype has more than one count but fewer than ten. J is TRBJ2-2 and V is TRBV7-2, with 9 positions matching TRBD1. This CDR3 has 16 amino acids. Germline V gives CDR1 SGHTA, CDR2 FQGNSA. After removal of 6 bases from V and 5 bases from J, the junction contained 10 bases not matched to a gene. The CDR3 protein is CASSLQGAPGTGELFF. The DNA for the CDR3 is TGTGCCAGCAGTTTACAGGGGGCCCCTGGGACCGGGGAGCTGTTTTTT.

The chain employs TRBV27 and TRBJ2-7; D gene ambiguous. The germline V gene has CDR1 MNHEY and CDR2 SMNVEV (reference sequence). Trimming stripped 3 bases from V and 3 bases from J, with 15 bases between. The CDR3 sequence is 15 residues long. As DNA, the CDR3 is TGTGCCAGCAGTTTTAGGGCGGAACTGAACTACGAGCAGTACTTC. Protein product: CASSFRAELNYEQYF.

This clonotype was seen more than once but under ten times. V gene TRBV6-8 combines with J gene TRBJ2-7; 13 bases fit TRBD2. V lost 6 bases to trimming and J lost 9 bases; unmatched junction nucleotides: 11. This CDR3 spans 15 amino acids. The V gene's germline CDR1 is MNHGY and CDR2 SAAAGT. CDR3 amino acids: CASRPLGTSGTVQYF. In DNA form, the CDR3 reads TGTGCCAGCAGACCACTGGGGACTAGCGGGACAGTGCAGTACTTC.

The chain combines TRBV29-1 with TRBJ2-1; TRBD2 matches at 10 bases. Unmatched junction bases numbered 9, after V lost 6 bases and J lost 7 bases. The CDR3 sequence is 14 residues long. Germline V gives CDR1 SQVTM, CDR2 ANQGSEA. DNA of the CDR3: TGCAGCGTCCGGACTAGCGGCAGATTAAATGAGCAGTTCTTC. Its translation is CSVRTSGRLNEQFF.

The chain couples TRBV6-5 to TRBJ2-1, with no clear D. V was cut by 2 bases and J by 0 bases, with 14 bases left in between. The length of the CDR3 is 17 residues. From germline, CDR1 is MNHEY and CDR2 SVGAGI. The CDR3 reads CASSYPANLSSYNEQFF. CDR3 coding DNA: TGTGCCAGCAGTTACCCGGCCAATCTCTCCTCCTACAATGAGCAGTTCTTC.

V usage is TRBV7-2 and J usage is TRBJ2-3; 12 positions agree with TRBD1. Germline values: CDR1 SGHTA, CDR2 FQGNSA. This CDR3 is built from 13 residues. The V gene end was trimmed by 9 bases and the J gene end by 6 bases; junction bases not matched to a gene: 4. The DNA for the CDR3 is TGTGCCAGTACCGGGACAGGGGGCGATACGCAGTATTTT. This sequence encodes CASTGTGGDTQYF.

This clonotype was seen repeatedly, ten times or more. The chain links TRBV19 to TRBJ1-1; D remains unclear. This CDR3 spans 15 amino acids. The germline V gene has CDR1 LNHDA and CDR2 SQIVND (reference sequence). V was shortened by 7 bases and J by 0 bases, with 15 bases between the two germline ends. The CDR3 is CASTMRAGMNTEAFF. CDR3 sequence (DNA): TGTGCCAGTACTATGAGGGCAGGAATGAACACTGAAGCTTTCTTT. The whole variable domain, remainder taken from reference TRBV19 and TRBJ1-1, is DGGITQSPKYLFRKEGQNVTLSCEQNLNHDAMYWYRQDPGQGLRLIYYSQIVNDFQKGDIAEGYSVSREKKESFPLTVTSAQKNPTAFYLCASTMRAGMNTEAFFGQGTRLTVV.

This clonotype was detected many times. This sequence joins TRBV7-2 and TRBJ2-5; 7 positions agree with TRBD2. The length of the CDR3 is 14 residues. The ends lost 4 bases at V and 9 bases at J; junction bases unmatched: 11. Germline lookup yields CDR1 SGHTA and CDR2 FQGNSA. CDR3 bases: TGTGCCAGCAGCTCGACTAGCCGCGACGCGGCCCAGTACTTC. It is translated as CASSSTSRDAAQYF. Using reference TRBV7-2 and TRBJ2-5 for the parts outside the CDR3, the full variable domain is GAGVSQSPSNKVTEKGKDVELRCDPISGHTALYWYRQSLGQGLEFLIYFQGNSAPDKSGLPSDRFSAERTGGSVSTLTIQRTQQEDSAVYLCASSSTSRDAAQYFGPGTRLLVL.

The chain links TRBV15 to TRBJ2-7, with 11 bases matching TRBD2. V dropped 1 base and J dropped 6; count of bases not matched to a gene: 8. CDR3 length: 16 amino acids. Germline CDR1 is LNHNV and CDR2 is YYDKDF (reference sequence). The CDR3 coding sequence is TGTGCCACCAGCAGAGCTGTGGGGACTAGCGGCGGCGAGCAGTACTTC. It is translated as CATSRAVGTSGGEQYF.

The V call is TRBV5-4, the J call TRBJ2-3, with 10 nucleotides matching TRBD2. The CDR3 is 17 residues long. Germline V lookup: CDR1 SGHNT, CDR2 YYREEE (reference sequence). The V and J ends lost 2 bases and 1 base, in that order; junction bases with no gene match: 7. The chain's CDR3 is CASSFELGLAGTDTQYF. In DNA, the CDR3 is TGTGCCAGCAGCTTTGAACTAGGACTAGCGGGCACAGATACGCAGTATTTT.

The chain joins TRBV5-6 to TRBJ2-1, with TRBD2 identical over 14 bases. This CDR3 spans 16 amino acids. With V trimmed by 5 bases and J by 8 bases, 9 bases remained unmatched. The germline gives CDR1 SGHDT, CDR2 YYEEEE. The CDR3 region is CASSSSRLAGGDEQFF. Here the CDR3 DNA reads TGTGCCAGCAGTTCGTCCAGACTAGCGGGAGGGGATGAGCAGTTCTTC. Combining the CDR3 with reference TRBV5-6 and TRBJ2-1 gives the whole variable domain DAGVTQSPTHLIKTRGQQVTLRCSPKSGHDTVSWYQQALGQGPQFIFQYYEEEERQRGNFPDRFSGHQFPNYSSELNVNALLLGDSALYLCASSSSRLAGGDEQFFGPGTRLTVL.

The chain couples TRBV20-1 to TRBJ2-3, with D unresolved. Between the trimmed V and J ends, which lost 2 bases and 5 bases, there was a span of 17 bases. CDR1 and CDR2 from the germline V gene are DFQATT and SNEGSKA (reference sequence). CDR3 length equals 15 residues. CDR3: CSARNSRPLGDTQYF. The CDR3 coding sequence is TGCAGTGCTAGAAATTCCCGACCCCTCGGAGATACGCAGTATTTT.